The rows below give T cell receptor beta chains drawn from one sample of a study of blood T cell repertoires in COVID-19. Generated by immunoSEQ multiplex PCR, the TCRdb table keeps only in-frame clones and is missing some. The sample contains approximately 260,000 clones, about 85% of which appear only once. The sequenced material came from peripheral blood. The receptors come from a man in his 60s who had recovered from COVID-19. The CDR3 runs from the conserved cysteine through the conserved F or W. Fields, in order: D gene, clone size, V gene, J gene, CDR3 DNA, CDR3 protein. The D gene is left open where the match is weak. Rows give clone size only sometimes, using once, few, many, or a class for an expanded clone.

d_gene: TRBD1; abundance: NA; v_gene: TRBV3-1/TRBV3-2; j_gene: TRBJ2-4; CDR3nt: TGTGCCAGCAGACCAAGATCTGCGGGACAGGGGGCTTCTGGCAAAAACATTCAGTACTTC; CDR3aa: CASRPRSAGQGASGKNIQYF
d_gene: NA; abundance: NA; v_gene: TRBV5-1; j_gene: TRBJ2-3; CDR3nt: TGCGCCAGCAGCCAGGGGCCCACCTACACAGATACGCAGTATTTT; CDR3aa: CASSQGPTYTDTQYF
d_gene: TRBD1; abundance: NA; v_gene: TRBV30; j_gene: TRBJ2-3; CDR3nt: TGTGCCTGGAGCGGGACAGGGCAAGATACGCAGTATTTT; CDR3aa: CAWSGTGQDTQYF
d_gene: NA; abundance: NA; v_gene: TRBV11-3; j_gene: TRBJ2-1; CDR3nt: TGTGCCAGCAGCTTAGGAATCTTCGGAGGGCAGTTCTTC; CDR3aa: CASSLGIFGGQFF
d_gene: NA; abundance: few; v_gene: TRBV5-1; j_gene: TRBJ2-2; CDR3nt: TGCGCCAGCAGCATAGCACGGGGGGCCGGCACCGGGGAGCTGTTTTTT; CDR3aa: CASSIARGAGTGELFF
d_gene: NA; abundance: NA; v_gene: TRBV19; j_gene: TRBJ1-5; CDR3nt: TGTGCCAGTACCTCCGACTTGGAGCCCCAGCATTTT; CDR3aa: CASTSDLEPQHF
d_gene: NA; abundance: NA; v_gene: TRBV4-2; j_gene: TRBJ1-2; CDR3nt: TGTGCCAGCAGCACGATGGGGCAGACTCCGGGGACTATTAGGTACACCTTC; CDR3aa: CASSTMGQTPGTIRYTF
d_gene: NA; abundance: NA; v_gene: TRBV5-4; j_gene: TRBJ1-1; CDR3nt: TGTGCCAGCAGCATCAAGCGGCGAGGTGAAGAAGCTTTCTTT; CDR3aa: CASSIKRRGEEAFF
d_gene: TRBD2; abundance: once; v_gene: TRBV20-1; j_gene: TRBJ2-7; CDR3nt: TGCAGTGCCAGTCGGACTAGCGGGGTCTACGAGCAGTACTTC; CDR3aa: CSASRTSGVYEQYF
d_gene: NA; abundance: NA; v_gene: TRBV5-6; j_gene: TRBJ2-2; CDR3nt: TGTGCCAGCAGCTTGGTAGGTAGGGGGAACACCGGGGAGCTGTTTTTT; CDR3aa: CASSLVGRGNTGELFF
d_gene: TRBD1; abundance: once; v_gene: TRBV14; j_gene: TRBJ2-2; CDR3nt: TGTGCCAGCAGCAGGGGGTACAGGGGCGCAACCGGGGAGCTGTTTTTT; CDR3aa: CASSRGYRGATGELFF
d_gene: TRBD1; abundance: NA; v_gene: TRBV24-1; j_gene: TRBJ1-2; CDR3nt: TGTGCCACCAGTGAGACGGACAGGGAGGAGTGGGGCTACACCTTC; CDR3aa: CATSETDREEWGYTF
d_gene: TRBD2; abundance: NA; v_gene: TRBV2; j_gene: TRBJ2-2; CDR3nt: TGTGCCAGCAGGCGGGGGGCCGGGGAGAGCGGGGAGCTGTTTTTT; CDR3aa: CASRRGAGESGELFF
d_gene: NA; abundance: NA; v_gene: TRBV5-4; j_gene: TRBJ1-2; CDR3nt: TGTGCCAGCTCCGCTATGAGGCGTGGCTACACCTTC; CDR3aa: CASSAMRRGYTF
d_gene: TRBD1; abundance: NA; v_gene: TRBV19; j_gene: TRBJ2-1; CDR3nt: TGTGCCAGTAGTTCGGACAGGCACAATGAGCAGTTCTTC; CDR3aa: CASSSDRHNEQFF
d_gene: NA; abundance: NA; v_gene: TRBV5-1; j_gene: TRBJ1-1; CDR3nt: TGCGCCAGCTCGGGGGTAGGGATTGAAGCTTTCTTT; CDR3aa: CASSGVGIEAFF
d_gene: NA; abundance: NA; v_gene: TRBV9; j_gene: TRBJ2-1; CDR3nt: TGTGCCAGCAGCGTATTAGGGCTTAGGGGTGTCAATGAGCAGTTCTTC; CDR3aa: CASSVLGLRGVNEQFF
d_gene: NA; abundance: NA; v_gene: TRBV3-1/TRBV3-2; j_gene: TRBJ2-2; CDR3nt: TGTGCCAGCAGCCGAGCCCGGGTCACCGGGGAGCTGTTTTTT; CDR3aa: CASSRARVTGELFF
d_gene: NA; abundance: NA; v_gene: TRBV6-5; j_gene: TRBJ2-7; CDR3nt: TGTGCCAGCACATATATAAGAGGTAACGAGCAGTACTTC; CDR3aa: CASTYIRGNEQYF
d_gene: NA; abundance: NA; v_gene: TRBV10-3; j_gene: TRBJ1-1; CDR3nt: TGTGCCATCAGTCGAGCGTCGAGCACTGAAGCTTTCTTT; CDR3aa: CAISRASSTEAFF
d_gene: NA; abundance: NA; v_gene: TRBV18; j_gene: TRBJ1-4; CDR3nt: TGTGCCAGCTCATTACCGTCACATGGTGAAAAACTGTTTTTT; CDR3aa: CASSLPSHGEKLFF
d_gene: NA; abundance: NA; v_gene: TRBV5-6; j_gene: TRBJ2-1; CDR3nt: TGTGCCAGCAGCCCCGGAGGGATATACAATGAGCAGTTCTTC; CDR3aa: CASSPGGIYNEQFF
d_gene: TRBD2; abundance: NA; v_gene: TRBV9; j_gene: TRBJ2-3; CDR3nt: TGTGCCAGCAGCGTAGTGCCCGGGACTAGCGGGGGGGCGAGGGATACGCAGTATTTT; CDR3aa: CASSVVPGTSGGARDTQYF
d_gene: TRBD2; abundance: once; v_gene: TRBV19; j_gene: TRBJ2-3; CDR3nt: TGTGCCAGTAGTCCTAGGACTAGCGGGGGGTTGACAGATACGCAGTATTTT; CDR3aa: CASSPRTSGGLTDTQYF